These T cell receptor beta chains were read from a single sample in a study of blood T cell repertoires in COVID-19. The method was immunoSEQ multiplex PCR; TCRdb's version includes in-frame clones alone and lacks a portion of them. The repertoire holds tens of thousands of clones, about 88% seen once, with roughly 1.2% in the top ten. The sample taken for sequencing was peripheral blood. The receptor source for this set is a man aged 60 to 75 with acute or convalescent COVID-19. Both conserved end residues are part of each CDR3. The order of the fields is V gene, J gene, clone size, D gene, CDR3 protein, CDR3 DNA. A D gene is named only where the DNA matches it firmly. Only part of the rows carry a size: once, few, many, or a class if the clone is expanded.

TRBV18	TRBJ1-1	-	TRBD1	CASSPIPGQENTEAFF	TGTGCCAGCTCACCAATTCCGGGACAGGAGAACACTGAAGCTTTCTTT
TRBV7-2	TRBJ2-5	-	TRBD1	CASSPDRGRQETQYF	TGTGCCAGCAGTCCGGACAGGGGGAGACAAGAGACCCAGTACTTC
TRBV3-1/TRBV3-2	TRBJ1-5	-	TRBD1	CASSQGGTGGRQPQHF	TGTGCCAGCAGCCAAGGAGGGACAGGGGGCCGTCAGCCCCAGCATTTT
TRBV19	TRBJ1-6	-	TRBD1	CASSFYSGTGGGSPLHF	TGTGCCAGTAGTTTCTACTCCGGGACAGGGGGCGGGTCACCCCTCCACTTT
TRBV18	TRBJ2-2	-	TRBD1	CASSRDRGNTGELFF	TGTGCCAGCTCACGCGACAGGGGGAACACCGGGGAGCTGTTTTTT
TRBV6-2/TRBV6-3	TRBJ2-3	-	-	CASSYSKDSKTPTDTQYF	TGTGCCAGCAGTTACTCTAAGGACTCCAAAACCCCCACAGATACGCAGTATTTT
TRBV6-5	TRBJ2-7	once	-	CAMGLYEQYF	TGTGCCATGGGACTTTACGAGCAGTACTTC
TRBV2	TRBJ2-5	-	TRBD1	CASRGQQETQYF	TGTGCCAGCAGGGGACAGCAAGAGACCCAGTACTTC
TRBV27	TRBJ1-3	-	-	CASSLTSNSGNTIYF	TGTGCCAGCAGTCTGACAAGTAACTCTGGAAACACCATATATTTT
TRBV19	TRBJ1-4	-	TRBD1	CASRPTGGSTNEKLFF	TGTGCCAGTAGACCGACAGGGGGGTCAACTAATGAAAAACTGTTTTTT
TRBV6-5	TRBJ1-2	-	-	CASSPRDGGGYTF	TGTGCCAGCAGTCCCAGGGATGGGGGGGGCTACACCTTC
TRBV5-4	TRBJ1-2	-	TRBD1	CASSLGIRQGAYGYTF	TGTGCCAGCAGCTTGGGTATCCGACAGGGGGCCTATGGCTACACCTTC
TRBV10-1	TRBJ1-2	-	-	CARIPGLILSWVGYTF	TGCGCCAGAATTCCGGGACTCATTCTTTCGTGGGTCGGCTACACCTTC
TRBV5-1	TRBJ2-7	-	TRBD1	CASSFLGTGAYEQYF	TGCGCCAGCAGCTTCCTAGGGACAGGGGCCTACGAGCAGTACTTC
TRBV6-5	TRBJ1-6	-	TRBD1	CASTETGGRSPLHF	TGTGCCAGTACAGAGACAGGGGGCAGGTCACCCCTCCACTTT
TRBV3-1/TRBV3-2	TRBJ2-7	few	-	CASSQPGVGQYF	TGTGCCAGCAGTCAGCCGGGGGTGGGGCAGTACTTC
TRBV6-5	TRBJ1-4	-	-	CASSPQYGEGEKLFF	TGTGCCAGCAGTCCCCAGTATGGGGAGGGTGAAAAACTGTTTTTT
TRBV15	TRBJ1-1	-	-	CATSLFLAGEAFF	TGTGCCACCAGCCTCTTCCTAGCGGGAGAAGCTTTCTTT
TRBV14	TRBJ1-1	-	TRBD1	CASSKRTGEAEAFF	TGTGCCAGCAGCAAACGGACAGGGGAGGCTGAAGCTTTCTTT
TRBV4-2	TRBJ1-1	-	-	CARGARQANTEAFF	TGTGCCCGGGGGGCGCGACAGGCGAACACTGAAGCTTTCTTT
TRBV9	TRBJ2-7	-	-	CASGDSYLTEQYF	TGTGCCAGCGGCGACAGCTACCTCACCGAGCAGTACTTC
TRBV7-9	TRBJ2-5	-	-	CASSFGGPETQYF	TGTGCCAGCAGCTTCGGGGGTCCAGAGACCCAGTACTTC
TRBV15	TRBJ1-3	-	-	CATSRPFTDSGNTIYF	TGTGCCACCAGCAGACCGTTTACAGACTCTGGAAACACCATATATTTT
TRBV15	TRBJ2-1	-	-	CATSRDRRGTDNEQFF	TGTGCCACCAGCAGAGATCGACGCGGGACGGACAATGAGCAGTTCTTC
TRBV3-1/TRBV3-2	TRBJ1-1	few	-	CASSQDFITEAFF	TGTGCCAGCAGCCAAGATTTTATCACTGAAGCTTTCTTT
TRBV12-3/TRBV12-4	TRBJ1-1	-	TRBD1	CASSSQGAAEAFF	TGTGCCAGCAGTTCACAGGGGGCGGCTGAAGCTTTCTTT
TRBV12-5	TRBJ1-3	once	-	CASGLTTGSDSGNTIYF	TGTGCTAGTGGTTTGACCACCGGCAGCGACTCTGGAAACACCATATATTTT
TRBV2	TRBJ1-6	-	-	CASSEGRRNSPLHF	TGTGCCAGCAGTGAAGGGAGGAGGAATTCACCCCTCCACTTT
TRBV6-5	TRBJ2-1	-	-	CASFRSGEQFF	TGTGCCAGCTTTAGGAGCGGTGAGCAGTTCTTC
TRBV6-5	TRBJ1-1	-	-	CASSLSPGDTEAFF	TGTGCCAGCAGCTTATCACCAGGGGACACTGAAGCTTTCTTT
TRBV15	TRBJ2-3	-	TRBD1	CATSRYRGQADTQYF	TGTGCCACCAGCAGATACAGGGGGCAGGCAGATACGCAGTATTTT
TRBV19	TRBJ1-6	-	TRBD1	CASSNQGGSPLHF	TGTGCCAGTAGCAATCAGGGGGGATCACCCCTCCACTTT
TRBV7-3	TRBJ1-1	-	-	CASSLDSFGTEAFF	TGTGCCAGCAGCTTGGACAGTTTTGGCACTGAAGCTTTCTTT
TRBV5-1	TRBJ2-1	-	-	CASSPGGGPGSYNEQFF	TGCGCCAGCTCCCCTGGGGGGGGCCCGGGCTCCTACAATGAGCAGTTCTTC
TRBV12-3/TRBV12-4	TRBJ1-2	once	-	CASSRGYGYTF	TGTGCCAGCAGCAGGGGCTATGGCTACACCTTC
TRBV21-1	TRBJ1-2	-	-	CASRLPRGPQCHVYGYTF	TGTGCCAGCAGACTCCCCAGGGGCCCCCAATGCCATGTTTATGGCTACACCTTC
TRBV30	TRBJ2-2	-	-	CAWRPSGLNTGELFF	TGTGCCTGGAGGCCTAGTGGACTGAACACCGGGGAGCTGTTTTTT
TRBV5-1	TRBJ1-2	once	-	CASSLASPVREMGGYTF	TGCGCCAGCAGCTTAGCCTCACCCGTTCGGGAGATGGGAGGCTACACCTTC
TRBV7-2	TRBJ2-1	-	TRBD1	CASSPRDRGIYNEQFF	TGTGCCAGCAGCCCCCGCGACAGGGGAATCTACAATGAGCAGTTCTTC